This T cell receptor (beta chain) is drawn from a study of CD8+ T cells in alopecia areata. Findings and caveats of the study: Greater clonality was observed in lesional scalp samples, especially alopecia totalis/universalis, versus normal scalp.

The count of this clone is one. Its antigen is unidentified. Investigators isolated RNA and reverse transcribed it into cDNA to act as the sequencing template. Clones were sequenced by immunoSEQ multiplex PCR, and TCRdb holds only the in-frame ones, with some missing. Counted here are under 350,000 clones, 55% to 70% occurring once; the ten biggest clones make up 1.8%. The treatment was: oral pan-JAK inhibitor, 5-10 mg twice daily. The V gene lost 4 bases and the J gene lost 8 bases, with 12 bases spanning the gap. There are 12 residues in the CDR3. Germline lookup yields CDR1 SGHRS and CDR2 YFSETQ. Sequencing used CD4+ T cells sorted from blood, obtained at week 24, from a patient treated with tofacitinib. The chain couples TRBV5-1 to TRBJ1-2; D is undetermined. The receptor comes from a human donor with alopecia areata. The CDR3 DNA follows: TGCGCCAGCAGCGGAGACATCACGGGCTACACCTTC. Amino acid sequence: CASSGDITGYTF.